The subject of this entry is one T cell receptor (beta chain). The sample originates from a study of cytomegalovirus exposure and HLA in healthy donors. Germline assignment: CDR1 SGHRS and CDR2 YFSETQ. The CDR3 is 15 amino acids. The V and J ends lost 4 bases and 7 bases respectively, with 17 bases between them. A multiplex PCR was run with 60 Vbeta primers and 13 Jbeta primers. Some clones are missing from TCRdb's copy, which holds only in-frame ones; the method was immunoSEQ multiplex PCR. Of 150,000 to 170,000 clones listed, approximately 80% are singletons. Sequenced sample: PBMCs. The sequence came from a middle-aged woman in good health and CMV-seropositive. The V call is TRBV5-1, the J call TRBJ1-4; D is ambiguous. The CDR3 here is CASSLVEGESEKLFF. CDR3 DNA: TGCGCCAGCAGCCTGGTAGAGGGTGAGAGTGAAAAACTGTTTTTT.